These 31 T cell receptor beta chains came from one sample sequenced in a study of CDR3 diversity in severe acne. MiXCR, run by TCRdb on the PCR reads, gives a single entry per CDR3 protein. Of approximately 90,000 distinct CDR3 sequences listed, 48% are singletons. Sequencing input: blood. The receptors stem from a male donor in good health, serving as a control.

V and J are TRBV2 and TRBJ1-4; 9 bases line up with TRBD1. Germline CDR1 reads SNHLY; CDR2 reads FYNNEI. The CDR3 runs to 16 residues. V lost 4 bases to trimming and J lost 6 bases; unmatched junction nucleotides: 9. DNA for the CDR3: TGTGCCAGCAGTGCGTATCCACAGGGGGCGTATGAAAAACTGTTTTTT. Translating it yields CASSAYPQGAYEKLFF.

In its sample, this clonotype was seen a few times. The CDR3 loop is CASTGTGRGYNEQFF. CDR3 nucleotide sequence: TGTGCCAGCACCGGTACGGGCAGGGGCTACAATGAGCAGTTCTTC. This chain joins TRBV27 and TRBJ2-1; possibly TRBD1 for D (6 bases). The CDR3 consists of 15 residues. Deletions cut 7 bases from V and 3 bases from J, with 16 bases between. The germline V gene encodes CDR1 MNHEY and CDR2 SMNVEV (reference sequence).

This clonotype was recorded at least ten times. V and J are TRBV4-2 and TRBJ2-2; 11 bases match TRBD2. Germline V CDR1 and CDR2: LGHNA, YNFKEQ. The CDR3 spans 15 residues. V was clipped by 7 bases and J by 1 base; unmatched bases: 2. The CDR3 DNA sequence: TGTGCCAGCACCCTAGCGGGAGGGAACACCGGGGAGCTGTTTTTT. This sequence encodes CASTLAGGNTGELFF.

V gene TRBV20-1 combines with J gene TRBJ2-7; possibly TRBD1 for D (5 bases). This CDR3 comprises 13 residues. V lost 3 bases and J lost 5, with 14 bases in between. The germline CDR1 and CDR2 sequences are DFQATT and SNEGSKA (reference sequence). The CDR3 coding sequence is TGCAGTGCTAGTCCTGGGGCTGGAAACGAGCAGTACTTC. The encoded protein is CSASPGAGNEQYF.

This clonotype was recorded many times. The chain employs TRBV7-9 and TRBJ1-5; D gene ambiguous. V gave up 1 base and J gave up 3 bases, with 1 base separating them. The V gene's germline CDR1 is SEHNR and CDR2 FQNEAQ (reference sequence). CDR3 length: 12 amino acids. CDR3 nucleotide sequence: TGTGCCAGCAGCTTAGACAATCAGCCCCAGCATTTT. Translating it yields CASSLDNQPQHF.

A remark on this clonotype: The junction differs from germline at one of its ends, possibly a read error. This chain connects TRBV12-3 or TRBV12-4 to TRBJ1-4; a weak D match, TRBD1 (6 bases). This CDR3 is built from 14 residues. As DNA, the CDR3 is TGTGCCAGCAGTTTTGGACAGCAGGATGAAAAATTGTTTTTT. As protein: CASSFGQQDEKLFF.

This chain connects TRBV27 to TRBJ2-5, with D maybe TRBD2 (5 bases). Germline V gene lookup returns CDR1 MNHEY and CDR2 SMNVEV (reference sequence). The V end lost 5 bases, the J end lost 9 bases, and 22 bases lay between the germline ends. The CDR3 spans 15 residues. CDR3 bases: TGTGCCAGCAGTGCCGGGGAGCATAGCAATCAGCCCCAGTACTTC. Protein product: CASSAGEHSNQPQYF.

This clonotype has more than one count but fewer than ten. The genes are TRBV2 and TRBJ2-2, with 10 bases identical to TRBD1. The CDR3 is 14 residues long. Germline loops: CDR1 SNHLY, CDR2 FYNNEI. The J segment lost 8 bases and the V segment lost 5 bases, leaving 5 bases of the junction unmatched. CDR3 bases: TGTGCCAGCAGTTTTGGACAGGGGGGTGGGGAGCTGTTTTTT. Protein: CASSFGQGGGELFF.

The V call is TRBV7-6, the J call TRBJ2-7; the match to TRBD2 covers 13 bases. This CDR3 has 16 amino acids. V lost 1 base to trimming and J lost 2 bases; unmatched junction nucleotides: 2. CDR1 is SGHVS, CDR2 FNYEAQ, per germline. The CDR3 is CASSLETSGGTYEQYF. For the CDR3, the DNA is TGTGCCAGCAGCTTAGAGACTAGCGGGGGGACCTACGAGCAGTACTTC.

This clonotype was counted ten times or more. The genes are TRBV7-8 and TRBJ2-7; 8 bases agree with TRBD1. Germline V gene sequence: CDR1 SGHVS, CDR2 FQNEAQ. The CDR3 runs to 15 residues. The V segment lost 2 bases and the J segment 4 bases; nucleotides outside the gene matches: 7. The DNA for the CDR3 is TGTGCCAGCAGCTTATCAGGACAGGGCACATACGAGCAGTACTTC. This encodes CASSLSGQGTYEQYF. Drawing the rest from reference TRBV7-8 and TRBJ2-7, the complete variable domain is GAGVSQSPRYKVAKRGQDVALRCDPISGHVSLFWYQQALGQGPEFLTYFQNEAQLDKSGLPSDRFFAERPEGSVSTLKIQRTQQEDSAVYLCASSLSGQGTYEQYFGPGTRLTVT.

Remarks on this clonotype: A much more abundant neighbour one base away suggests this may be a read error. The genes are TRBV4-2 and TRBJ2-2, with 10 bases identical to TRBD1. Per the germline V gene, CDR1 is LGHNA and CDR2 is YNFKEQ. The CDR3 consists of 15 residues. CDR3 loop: CAGSQGTGDTGELFF. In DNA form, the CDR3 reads TGTGCCGGCAGCCAAGGGACAGGGGACACCGGGGAGCTGTTTTTT.

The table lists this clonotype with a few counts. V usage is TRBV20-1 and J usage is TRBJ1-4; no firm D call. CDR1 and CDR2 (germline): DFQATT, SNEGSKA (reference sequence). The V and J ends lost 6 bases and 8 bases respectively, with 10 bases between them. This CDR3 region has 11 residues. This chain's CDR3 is CSASSEEKLFF. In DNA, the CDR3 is TGCAGTGCCTCATCTGAAGAAAAACTGTTTTTT.

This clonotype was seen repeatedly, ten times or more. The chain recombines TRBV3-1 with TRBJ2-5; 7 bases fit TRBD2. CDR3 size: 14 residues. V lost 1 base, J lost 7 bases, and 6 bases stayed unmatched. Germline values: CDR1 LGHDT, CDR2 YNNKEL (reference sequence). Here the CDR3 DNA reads TGTGCCAGCAGCCAAGGGGGGGGGGTCGGGACCCAGTACTTC. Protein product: CASSQGGGVGTQYF.

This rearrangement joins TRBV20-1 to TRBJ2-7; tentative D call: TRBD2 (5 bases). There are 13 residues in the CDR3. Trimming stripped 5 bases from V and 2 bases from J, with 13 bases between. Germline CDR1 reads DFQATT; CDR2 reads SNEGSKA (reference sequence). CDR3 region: CSAVDFGAYEQYF. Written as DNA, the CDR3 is TGCAGTGCTGTGGACTTTGGGGCCTACGAGCAGTACTTC.

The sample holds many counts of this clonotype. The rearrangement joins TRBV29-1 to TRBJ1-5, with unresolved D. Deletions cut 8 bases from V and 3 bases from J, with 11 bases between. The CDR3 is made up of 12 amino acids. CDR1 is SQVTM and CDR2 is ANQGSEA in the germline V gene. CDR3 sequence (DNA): TGCAGCACTAAAGGCCCCAATCAGCCCCAGCATTTT. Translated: CSTKGPNQPQHF.

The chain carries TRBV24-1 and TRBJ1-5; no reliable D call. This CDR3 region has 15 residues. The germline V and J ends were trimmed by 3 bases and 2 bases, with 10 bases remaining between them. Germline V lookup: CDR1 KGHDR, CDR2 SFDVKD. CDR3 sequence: CATSDLAGGNQPQHF. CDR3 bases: TGTGCCACCAGTGATCTGGCGGGAGGCAATCAGCCCCAGCATTTT.

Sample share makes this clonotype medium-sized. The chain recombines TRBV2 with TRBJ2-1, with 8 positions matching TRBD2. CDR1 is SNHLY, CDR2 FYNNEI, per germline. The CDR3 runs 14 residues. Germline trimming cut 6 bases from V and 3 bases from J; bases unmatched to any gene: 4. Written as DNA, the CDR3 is TGTGCCAGCAGGGAAAGCGGGGGCTACAATGAGCAGTTCTTC. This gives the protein CASRESGGYNEQFF.

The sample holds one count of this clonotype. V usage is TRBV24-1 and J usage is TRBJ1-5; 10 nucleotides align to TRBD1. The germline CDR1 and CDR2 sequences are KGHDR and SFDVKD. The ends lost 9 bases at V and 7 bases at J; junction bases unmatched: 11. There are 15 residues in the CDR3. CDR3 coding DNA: TGTGCCACCCGCTCCGGGACAGGGGTGGGACAGCCCCAGCATTTT. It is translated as CATRSGTGVGQPQHF.

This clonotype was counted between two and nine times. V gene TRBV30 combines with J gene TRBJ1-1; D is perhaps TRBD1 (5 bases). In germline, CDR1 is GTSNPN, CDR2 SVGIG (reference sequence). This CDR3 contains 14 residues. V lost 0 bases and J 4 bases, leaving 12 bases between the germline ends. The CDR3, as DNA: TGTGCCTGGAGTGTCAGGGTGTCGATCACTGAAGCTTTCTTT. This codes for CAWSVRVSITEAFF.

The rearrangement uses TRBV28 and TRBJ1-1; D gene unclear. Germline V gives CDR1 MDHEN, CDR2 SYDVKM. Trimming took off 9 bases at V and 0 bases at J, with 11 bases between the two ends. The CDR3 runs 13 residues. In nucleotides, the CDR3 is TGTGCCAGTGGAACCCTAATGAACACTGAAGCTTTCTTT. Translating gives CASGTLMNTEAFF.

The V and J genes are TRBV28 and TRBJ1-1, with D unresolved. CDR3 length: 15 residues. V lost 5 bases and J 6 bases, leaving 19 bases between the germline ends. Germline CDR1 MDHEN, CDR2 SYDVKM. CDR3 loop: CASSPMVGHVPEAFF. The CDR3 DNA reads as TGTGCCAGCAGTCCCATGGTCGGGCATGTCCCTGAAGCTTTCTTT.

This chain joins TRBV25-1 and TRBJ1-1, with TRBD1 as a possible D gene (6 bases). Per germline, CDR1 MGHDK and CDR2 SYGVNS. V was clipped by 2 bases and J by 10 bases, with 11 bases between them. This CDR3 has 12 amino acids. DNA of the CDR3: TGTGCCAGCAGTGAACTGGAAGGGGGAGCTTTCTTT. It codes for CASSELEGGAFF. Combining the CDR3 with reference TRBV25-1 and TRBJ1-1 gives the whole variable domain EADIYQTPRYLVIGTGKKITLECSQTMGHDKMYWYQQDPGMELHLIHYSYGVNSTEKGDLSSESTVSRIRTEHFPLTLESARPSHTSQYLCASSELEGGAFFGQGTRLTVV.

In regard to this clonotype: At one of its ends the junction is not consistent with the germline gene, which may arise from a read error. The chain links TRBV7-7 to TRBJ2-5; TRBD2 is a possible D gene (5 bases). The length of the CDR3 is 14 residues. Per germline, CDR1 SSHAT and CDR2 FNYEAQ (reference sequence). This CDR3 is CASSSGPGKETQYF. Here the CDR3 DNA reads TGTGCTAGCAGCTCCGGACCGGGGAAAGAGACCCAGTACTTC.

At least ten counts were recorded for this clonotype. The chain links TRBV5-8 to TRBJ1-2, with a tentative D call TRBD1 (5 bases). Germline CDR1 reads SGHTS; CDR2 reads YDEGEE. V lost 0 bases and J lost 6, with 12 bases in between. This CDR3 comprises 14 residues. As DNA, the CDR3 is TGTGCCAGCAGCTTGGGCAGGGTCTTAGATGGCTACACCTTC. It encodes CASSLGRVLDGYTF.

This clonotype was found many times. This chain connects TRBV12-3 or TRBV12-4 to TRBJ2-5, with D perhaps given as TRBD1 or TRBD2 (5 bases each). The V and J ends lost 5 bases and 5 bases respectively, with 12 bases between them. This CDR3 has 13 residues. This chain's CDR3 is CASSRDGGETQYF. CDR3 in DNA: TGTGCCAGCAGTCGGGACGGTGGTGAGACCCAGTACTTC.

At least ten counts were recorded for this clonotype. The CDR3 loop is CASSHPGTGASNTEAFF. The CDR3 nucleotides read TGCGCCAGCAGCCACCCCGGGACAGGGGCCTCGAACACTGAAGCTTTCTTT. The chain is built from TRBV4-1 and TRBJ1-1, with 10 bases matching TRBD1. The V segment lost 3 bases and the J segment 1 base; nucleotides outside the gene matches: 8. Germline-derived CDR1 and CDR2 are MGHRA and YSYEKL. CDR3 length: 17 residues.

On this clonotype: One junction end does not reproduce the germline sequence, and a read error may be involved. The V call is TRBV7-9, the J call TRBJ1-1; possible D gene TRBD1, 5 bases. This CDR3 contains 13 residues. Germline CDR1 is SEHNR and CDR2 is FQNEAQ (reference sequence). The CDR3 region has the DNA TGCGCCAGCAGCATTGGCCAGGGAACTGAAGCTTTCTTT. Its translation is CASSIGQGTEAFF.

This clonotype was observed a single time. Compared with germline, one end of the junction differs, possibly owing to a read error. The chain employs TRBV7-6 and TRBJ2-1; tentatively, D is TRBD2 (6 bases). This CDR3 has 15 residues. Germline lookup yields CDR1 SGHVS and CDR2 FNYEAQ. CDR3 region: CASSMTGGNYNEQSF. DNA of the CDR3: TGTGCCAGCAGCATGACCGGGGGTAACTACAATGAGCAGTCCTTC.

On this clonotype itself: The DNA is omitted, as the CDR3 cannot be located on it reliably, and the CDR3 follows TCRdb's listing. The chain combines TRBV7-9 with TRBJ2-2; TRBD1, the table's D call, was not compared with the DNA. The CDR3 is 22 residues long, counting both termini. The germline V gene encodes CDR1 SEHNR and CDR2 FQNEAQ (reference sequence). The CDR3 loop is CASSLDGIYEQYFGPGTGELFF.

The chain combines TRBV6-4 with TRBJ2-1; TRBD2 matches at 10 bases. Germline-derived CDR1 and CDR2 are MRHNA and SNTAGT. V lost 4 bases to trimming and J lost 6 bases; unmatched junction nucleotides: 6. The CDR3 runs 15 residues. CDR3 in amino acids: CASSVSGRLPNEQFF. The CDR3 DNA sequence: TGTGCCAGCAGTGTTAGCGGGAGGCTCCCCAATGAGCAGTTCTTC.

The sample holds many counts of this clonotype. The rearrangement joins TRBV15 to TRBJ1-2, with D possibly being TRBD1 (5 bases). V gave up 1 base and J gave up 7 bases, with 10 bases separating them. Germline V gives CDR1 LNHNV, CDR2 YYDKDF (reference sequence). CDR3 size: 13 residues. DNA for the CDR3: TGTGCCACCAGCAGAGGGGGCAGTCCTGGCTACACCTTC. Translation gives CATSRGGSPGYTF.